This TCR beta chain was obtained from a study of radiation and T cells in renal cell carcinoma. About the research overall: Nephrectomy followed 15 Gy stereotactic body radiation by 4 weeks. Study results and caveats: Without pretreatment biopsies, baseline tumor clonotype presence was undetermined.

Assay: immunoSEQ multiplex PCR; the TCRdb copy retains only in-frame clones and omits some. The sample yields 45,000 to 55,000 clones, 80% seen once. The time point denotes: blood 2 weeks post-SBRT. The treatment is: 15 Gy SBRT to primary tumor, nephrectomy 4 weeks later. This renal cell carcinoma was of the clear cell type. Regarding this clone: Its antigen is currently unknown.

The sequenced sample was blood, obtained from a patient whose treatment included radiotherapy and nephrectomy. The source of this sequence is a woman in her 70s with renal cell carcinoma.

CDR3 region: CASSARTTDTQYF. DNA for the CDR3: TGCGCCAGCAGTGCACGGACCACAGATACGCAGTATTTT. This chain joins TRBV10-1 and TRBJ2-3; D uncertain. Trimming removed 4 bases at V and 2 bases at J, with 7 bases between. The CDR3 extends over 13 amino acids. Germline V CDR1 and CDR2: WNHNN, SYGVQD (reference sequence).